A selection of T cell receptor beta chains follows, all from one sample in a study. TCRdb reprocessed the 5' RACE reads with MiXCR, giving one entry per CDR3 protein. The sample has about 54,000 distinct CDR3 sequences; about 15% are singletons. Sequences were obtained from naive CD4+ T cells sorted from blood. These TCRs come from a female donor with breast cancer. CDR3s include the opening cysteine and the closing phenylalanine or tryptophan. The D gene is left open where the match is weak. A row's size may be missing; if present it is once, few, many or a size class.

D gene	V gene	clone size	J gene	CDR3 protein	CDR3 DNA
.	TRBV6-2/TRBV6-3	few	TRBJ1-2	CASSYGQLMGYTF	TGTGCCAGCAGTTATGGACAGCTTATGGGCTACACCTTC
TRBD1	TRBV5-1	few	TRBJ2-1	CASSLDRARNEQFF	TGCGCCAGCAGCCTGGACAGGGCTCGGAATGAGCAGTTCTTC
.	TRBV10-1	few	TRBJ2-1	CASSRDPNNEQFF	TGCGCCAGCAGTAGGGACCCAAACAATGAGCAGTTCTTC
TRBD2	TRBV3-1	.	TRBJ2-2	CASSDTSGRYTGELFF	TGTGCCAGCAGCGACACTAGCGGGAGGTACACCGGGGAGCTGTTTTTT
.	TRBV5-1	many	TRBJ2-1	CASSLTGYNEQFF	TGCGCCAGCAGCTTGACTGGTTACAATGAGCAGTTCTTC
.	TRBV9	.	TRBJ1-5	CASSALGTANQPQHF	TGTGCCAGCAGCGCTCTAGGGACCGCCAATCAGCCCCAGCATTTT
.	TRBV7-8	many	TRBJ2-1	CASSPRTQLNEQFF	TGTGCCAGCAGCCCTCGGACCCAACTGAATGAGCAGTTCTTC
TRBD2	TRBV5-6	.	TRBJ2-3	CASRAGVTDTQYF	TGTGCCAGCAGGGCGGGGGTCACAGATACGCAGTATTTT
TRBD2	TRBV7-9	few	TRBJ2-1	CASSRLAGDNEQFF	TGTGCCAGCAGCCGACTAGCGGGAGACAATGAGCAGTTCTTC
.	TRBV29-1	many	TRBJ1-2	CSVFLQRQYGYTF	TGCAGCGTTTTCCTACAGAGGCAGTACGGCTACACCTTC
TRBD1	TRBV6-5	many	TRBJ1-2	CASSYSRTGGSYGYTF	TGTGCCAGCAGTTACTCGCGGACAGGGGGGAGCTATGGCTACACCTTC
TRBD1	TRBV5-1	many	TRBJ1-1	CASSLGQYTEAFF	TGCGCCAGCAGCCTGGGACAGTACACTGAAGCTTTCTTT
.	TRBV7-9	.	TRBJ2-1	CASSLGHEQFF	TGTGCCAGCAGCTTAGGGCATGAGCAGTTCTTC
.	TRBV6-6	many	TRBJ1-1	CASRKETTEAFF	TGTGCCAGCAGGAAGGAGACGACTGAAGCTTTCTTT
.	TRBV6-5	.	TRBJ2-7	CASSRYTLGAYEQYF	TGTGCCAGCAGTAGATACACCCTAGGGGCCTACGAGCAGTACTTC
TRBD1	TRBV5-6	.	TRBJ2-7	CASSFKAVDRGDEQYF	TGTGCCAGCAGCTTCAAAGCGGTTGACAGGGGAGACGAGCAGTACTTC
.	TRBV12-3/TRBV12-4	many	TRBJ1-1	CASSKETMNTEAFF	TGTGCCAGCTCAAAGGAGACCATGAACACTGAAGCTTTCTTT
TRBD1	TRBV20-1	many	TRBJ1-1	CSAPGQEGGLGTEAFF	TGCAGTGCACCGGGACAGGAAGGGGGGCTCGGCACTGAAGCTTTCTTT
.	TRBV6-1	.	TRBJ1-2	CASTPVPEVYGYTF	TGTGCCAGCACCCCCGTCCCGGAGGTCTATGGCTACACCTTC
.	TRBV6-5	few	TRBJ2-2	CASSYLRGLRPGELFF	TGTGCCAGCAGTTACTTGCGGGGATTGCGCCCCGGGGAGCTGTTTTTT
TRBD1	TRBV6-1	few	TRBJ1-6	CASSDGTAYNSPLHF	TGTGCCAGCAGTGACGGGACAGCTTATAATTCACCCCTCCACTTT
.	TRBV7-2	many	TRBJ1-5	CASSLNLGNQPQHF	TGTGCCAGCAGCTTAAACCTGGGTAATCAGCCCCAGCATTTT
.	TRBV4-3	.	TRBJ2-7	CASSRGSSYEQYF	TGCGCCAGCAGCCGGGGCAGCTCCTACGAGCAGTACTTC
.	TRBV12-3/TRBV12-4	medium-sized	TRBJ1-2	CASSPASTVPYGYTF	TGTGCCAGCAGTCCCGCCAGCACAGTTCCCTATGGCTACACCTTC
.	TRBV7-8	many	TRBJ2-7	CASSPHSYEQYF	TGTGCCAGCAGCCCCCACTCCTACGAGCAGTACTTC
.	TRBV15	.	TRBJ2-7	CATSESNSYEQYF	TGTGCCACCAGCGAGAGTAATTCCTACGAGCAGTACTTC
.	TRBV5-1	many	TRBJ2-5	CASSLQGEETQYF	TGCGCCAGCAGCTTGCAAGGGGAAGAGACCCAGTACTTC
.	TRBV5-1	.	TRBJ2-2	CASSSGSNTGELFF	TGCGCCAGCAGCTCAGGGTCGAACACCGGGGAGCTGTTTTTT
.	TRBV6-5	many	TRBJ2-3	CASSYGQDPPSTDTQYF	TGTGCCAGCAGTTACGGGCAAGACCCCCCTAGCACAGATACGCAGTATTTT
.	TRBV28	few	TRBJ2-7	CASSPPGATSYEQYF	TGTGCCAGCAGCCCCCCGGGGGCTACCTCCTACGAGCAGTACTTC
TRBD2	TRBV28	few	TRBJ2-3	CASSPGGIPGTDTQYF	TGTGCCAGCAGTCCGGGGGGGATACCCGGCACAGATACGCAGTATTTT
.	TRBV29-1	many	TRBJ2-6	CSVGSGANVLTF	TGCAGCGTTGGGTCCGGGGCCAACGTCCTGACTTTC
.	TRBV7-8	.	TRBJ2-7	CASSFGEGRGEQYF	TGTGCCAGCAGCTTCGGCGAGGGTAGGGGCGAGCAGTACTTC
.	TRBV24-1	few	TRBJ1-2	CATSGVTGGYSGGYTF	TGTGCCACCAGTGGGGTAACAGGAGGTTACAGTGGAGGCTACACCTTC
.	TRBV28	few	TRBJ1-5	CASSFNQGNRSPQHF	TGTGCCAGCAGTTTTAATCAAGGAAATAGGAGTCCCCAGCATTTT
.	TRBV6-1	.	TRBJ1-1	CASRVWGTEAFF	TGTGCCAGCAGGGTTTGGGGGACTGAAGCTTTCTTT
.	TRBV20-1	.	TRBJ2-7	CSAMDYLTLSYEQYF	TGCAGTGCTATGGACTACCTAACCCTCTCCTACGAGCAGTACTTC
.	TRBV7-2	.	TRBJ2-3	CASILGGAGRADTQCF	TGTGCCAGCATCTTAGGGGGAGCGGGAAGGGCAGATACGCAGTGTTTT
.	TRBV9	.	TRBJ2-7	CASSAGGGLSYEQYF	TGTGCCAGCAGCGCCGGGGGTGGACTTTCTTACGAGCAGTACTTC
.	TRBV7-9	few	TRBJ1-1	CASSPLYPGTEAFF	TGTGCCAGCAGCCCCCTCTATCCCGGCACTGAAGCTTTCTTT
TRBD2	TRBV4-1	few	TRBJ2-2	CASSQGMGGTGELFF	TGCGCCAGCAGCCAAGGAATGGGGGGGACCGGGGAGCTGTTTTTT
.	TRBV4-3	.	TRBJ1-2	CASSQDEGLGYGYTF	TGCGCCAGCAGCCAAGACGAGGGGCTGGGCTATGGCTACACCTTC
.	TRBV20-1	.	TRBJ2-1	CSASPGGNHEQFF	TGCAGTGCTAGCCCGGGCGGGAATCATGAGCAGTTCTTC